Following are 29 T cell receptor beta chains from one sample sequenced in a study of beta chain features in type 1 diabetes. Broader study findings: There was a moderate but significant shortening of TCRB CDR3s in all four CD4+ subsets of Type 1 diabetes patients.

The authors reverse transcribed all of the isolated RNA, so sequencing captured expressed TCRB transcripts. Assay used: immunoSEQ multiplex PCR; TCRdb lists only in-frame clones, some missing. The sample lists hundreds of thousands of clones; about 14% were seen once. Their target antigens are unknown. Sequenced sample: naive CD4+ T cells from blood. These receptors were obtained from a man between 18 and 29 years old with type 1 diabetes.

This clone was observed a handful of times. The CDR3 nucleotides are TGTGCCTGGAGCGGGGACCCTTTTGGTCAGCCCCAGCATTTT. It translates to CAWSGDPFGQPQHF. The rearrangement links TRBV30 to TRBJ1-5; weak D call: TRBD1 (5 bases). The CDR3 is 14 residues long. V was pared by 3 bases and J by 6 bases, with 15 bases between. CDR1 GTSNPN and CDR2 SVGIG come from the germline V gene (reference sequence).

The chain couples TRBV29-1 to TRBJ1-1, with 7 positions matching TRBD1. V shed 7 bases, J shed 0 bases, and the junction held 5 bases outside the gene matches. CDR3 size: 13 residues. From germline, CDR1 is SQVTM and CDR2 ANQGSEA. CDR3 sequence: CSGQGRVNTEAFF. Here the CDR3 DNA reads TGCAGCGGACAGGGAAGGGTGAACACTGAAGCTTTCTTT.

This clone was detected a few times. The chain links TRBV9 to TRBJ1-1, with no clear D. Germline loops: CDR1 SGDLS, CDR2 YYNGEE. This CDR3 contains 12 residues. V shed 1 base and J shed 7 bases, with 8 bases lying between them. The CDR3 loop reads CASSVSGSEAFF. The DNA for the CDR3 is TGTGCCAGCAGCGTATCGGGCAGTGAAGCTTTCTTT.

The rearrangement links TRBV4-1 to TRBJ1-2; 9 bases match TRBD1. The V gene end was trimmed by 4 bases and the J gene end by 8 bases; junction bases not matched to a gene: 8. The CDR3 extends over 14 amino acids. Germline CDR1 MGHRA, CDR2 YSYEKL. The CDR3 DNA reads as TGCGCCAGCAGCCTTACAGGGGGCTGGGCGGGCTACACCTTC. Amino acid sequence: CASSLTGGWAGYTF.

The chain is built from TRBV18 and TRBJ2-7; no definite D call. Between the trimmed V and J ends, which lost 0 bases and 5 bases, there was a span of 5 bases. The germline CDR1 and CDR2 sequences are KGHSH and LQKENI. CDR3 length: 12 residues. CDR3 sequence (DNA): TGTGCCAGCTCACCACCGGGCCACGAGCAGTACTTC. It codes for CASSPPGHEQYF.

This clone was observed a few times. The chain links TRBV18 to TRBJ1-1, with 7 bases fitting TRBD1. Germline CDR1 KGHSH, CDR2 LQKENI. V was clipped by 2 bases and J by 3 bases; unmatched bases: 9. This CDR3 has 16 amino acids. CDR3 sequence (DNA): TGTGCCAGCTCACCAGTTCGAGGGGGCATTGACACTGAAGCTTTCTTT. Residues: CASSPVRGGIDTEAFF.

This clone was seen a few times. This chain joins TRBV2 and TRBJ1-5, with 9 bases matching TRBD1. The germline CDR1 and CDR2 sequences are SNHLY and FYNNEI. J lost 8 bases, V lost 3 bases, and 8 bases had no gene match. The length of the CDR3 is 15 residues. The CDR3: CASSEGDRVKKPQHF. The CDR3 DNA reads TGTGCCAGCAGTGAGGGGGACAGGGTTAAGAAGCCCCAGCATTTT. Using reference TRBV2 and TRBJ1-5 for the parts outside the CDR3, the full variable domain is EPEVTQTPSHQVTQMGQEVILRCVPISNHLYFYWYRQILGQKVEFLVSFYNNEISEKSEIFDDQFSVERPDGSNFTLKIRSTKLEDSAMYFCASSEGDRVKKPQHFGDGTRLSIL.

This clone occurred a few times. The J gene is TRBJ1-2, the V gene TRBV5-1, with D hard to call. The CDR3 contains 12 residues. The V gene lost 0 bases and the J gene lost 4 bases, with 4 bases spanning the gap. Germline CDR1 reads SGHRS; CDR2 reads YFSETQ. The CDR3 reads CASSLGLYGYTF. The CDR3 region has the DNA TGCGCCAGCAGCTTGGGACTCTATGGCTACACCTTC.

This clone appeared a few times. This sequence joins TRBV7-9 and TRBJ1-6, with no clear D. Germline V CDR1 and CDR2: SEHNR, FQNEAQ (reference sequence). The germline V and J ends were trimmed by 5 bases and 10 bases, with 15 bases remaining between them. The CDR3 extends over 14 amino acids. CDR3 sequence: CASSARGQWSPLHF. The CDR3 DNA reads TGTGCCAGCAGCGCACGAGGGCAGTGGTCACCCCTCCACTTT.

The table lists this clone with a few counts. This rearrangement joins TRBV19 to TRBJ2-1, with a possible D match to TRBD2 (5 bases). The germline V gene has CDR1 LNHDA and CDR2 SQIVND (reference sequence). This CDR3 region has 14 residues. The V and J ends lost 7 bases and 2 bases respectively, with 12 bases between them. CDR3 sequence (DNA): TGTGCCAGTATGCAGGCAGCGGCCTACAATGAGCAGTTCTTC. It encodes CASMQAAAYNEQFF.

This clone was detected a few times. The chain has TRBV6-6 and TRBJ2-3, with D uncertain. Germline V lookup: CDR1 MNHNY, CDR2 SVGAGI (reference sequence). Trimming stripped 2 bases from V and 4 bases from J, with 4 bases between. The CDR3 sequence is 12 residues long. CDR3 nucleotides: TGTGCCAGCAGTTACACAGCAGATACGCAGTATTTT. This translates into CASSYTADTQYF.

In its sample, this clone was seen a few times. The chain carries TRBV7-3 and TRBJ2-3; TRBD2 agrees at 9 bases. Losses at the gene ends were 5 bases for V and 3 bases for J; bases not matched to a gene: 9. The V gene's germline CDR1 is SGHTA and CDR2 FQGTGA. This CDR3 is 16 amino acids long. The DNA for the CDR3 is TGTGCCAGCAGCCTTATAGCGGGGGAAATAACAGATACGCAGTATTTT. It yields the protein CASSLIAGEITDTQYF.

This clone has a single count. The chain combines TRBV30 with TRBJ2-3; TRBD2 might be the D (6 bases). Between the trimmed V and J ends, which lost 8 bases and 0 bases, there was a span of 9 bases. The CDR3 sequence is 12 residues long. Germline CDR1 and CDR2: GTSNPN and SVGIG (reference sequence). DNA for the CDR3: TGTGCCGGGACTCATAGCACAGATACGCAGTATTTT. As protein: CAGTHSTDTQYF.

This rearrangement joins TRBV30 to TRBJ1-2, with D possibly TRBD1 on 5 matching bases. This CDR3 comprises 12 residues. V lost 3 bases to trimming and J lost 4 bases, with 9 bases between them. The germline CDR1 and CDR2 sequences are GTSNPN and SVGIG (reference sequence). The CDR3 here is CAWRDKSYGYTF. The CDR3 bases are TGTGCCTGGAGGGACAAAAGCTATGGCTACACCTTC.

The V gene is TRBV15, the J gene TRBJ2-5, with 8 bases identical to TRBD1. The junction had 10 bases not matched to a gene; V was cut back by 4 bases and J by 0 bases. CDR1 and CDR2 from the germline V gene are LNHNV and YYDKDF (reference sequence). The CDR3 extends over 17 amino acids. The CDR3 DNA reads TGTGCCACCAGCAAAGGACAGGGAAGAGGGTACCAAGAGACCCAGTACTTC. Translation gives CATSKGQGRGYQETQYF.

This clone was observed a handful of times. This chain connects TRBV15 to TRBJ1-3; unclear D gene. Deletions cut 3 bases from V and 8 bases from J, with 8 bases between. Germline CDR1 is LNHNV and CDR2 is YYDKDF (reference sequence). The CDR3 is 12 residues long. CDR3 sequence (DNA): TGTGCCACCAGCAGGAGAGGAGACACCATATATTTT. Translating gives CATSRRGDTIYF.

This clone was observed a handful of times. This sequence joins TRBV6-6 and TRBJ1-3; D is ambiguous. Looked up from germline, CDR1 is MNHNY and CDR2 is SVGAGI (reference sequence). CDR3 size: 14 residues. The germline V and J ends were trimmed by 5 bases and 1 base, with 9 bases remaining between them. The CDR3 bases are TGTGCCAGCAGTGGCGGGAGTTCTGGAAACACCATATATTTT. This sequence encodes CASSGGSSGNTIYF.

The chain uses TRBV19 and TRBJ2-5; weak D call: TRBD2 (5 bases). Germline CDR1 and CDR2: LNHDA and SQIVND (reference sequence). This CDR3 has 14 amino acids. V shed 0 bases and J shed 2 bases, with 7 bases lying between them. CDR3 region: CASSIDTGQETQYF. The DNA of the CDR3 is TGTGCCAGTAGTATAGATACGGGACAAGAGACCCAGTACTTC. The full variable domain, with the rest looked up from reference TRBV19 and TRBJ2-5, is DGGITQSPKYLFRKEGQNVTLSCEQNLNHDAMYWYRQDPGQGLRLIYYSQIVNDFQKGDIAEGYSVSREKKESFPLTVTSAQKNPTAFYLCASSIDTGQETQYFGPGTRLLVL.

The gene calls are TRBV29-1 and TRBJ1-1, with D perhaps TRBD1 (5 bases). CDR1 is SQVTM, CDR2 ANQGSEA, per germline. The CDR3 is 15 residues long. V lost 0 bases and J lost 3, with 14 bases in between. The CDR3 loop is CSVEDVGGKDTEAFF. CDR3 DNA: TGCAGCGTTGAAGATGTGGGGGGTAAAGACACTGAAGCTTTCTTT.

This clone was detected only a few times. The chain couples TRBV6-5 to TRBJ2-3, with 8 bases fitting TRBD2. V lost 6 bases and J lost 9; bases outside the gene matches: 11. CDR1 is MNHEY, CDR2 SVGAGI, per germline. This CDR3 has 14 amino acids. The CDR3 DNA reads TGTGCCAGCAGGCACGGGAGGGTGCAAGAAACGCAGTATTTT. It is translated as CASRHGRVQETQYF.

This clone has just a few counts. The rearrangement uses TRBV30 and TRBJ1-1; possible D gene TRBD1, 5 bases. The CDR3 extends over 13 amino acids. Germline V gene lookup returns CDR1 GTSNPN and CDR2 SVGIG (reference sequence). Trimming took 0 bases from V and 3 from J, leaving 8 bases between them. This CDR3 reads CAWSVVQDTEAFF. The CDR3 coding sequence is TGTGCCTGGAGTGTGGTACAGGACACTGAAGCTTTCTTT. The variable domain in full, completed from reference TRBV30 and TRBJ1-1, reads SQTIHQWPATLVQPVGSPLSLECTVEGTSNPNLYWYRQAAGRGLQLLFYSVGIGQISSEVPQNLSASRPQDRQFILSSKKLLLSDSGFYLCAWSVVQDTEAFFGQGTRLTVV.

This chain connects TRBV4-3 to TRBJ2-3, with a possible D match to TRBD2 (6 bases). This CDR3 comprises 20 residues. CDR1 and CDR2 (germline): LGHNA, YSLEER. Trimming took off 4 bases at V and 2 bases at J, with 28 bases between the two ends. The CDR3: CASSRYYPGGRASLTDTQYF. The DNA of the CDR3 is TGCGCCAGCAGCCGATACTATCCCGGGGGACGTGCTTCGCTCACAGATACGCAGTATTTT.

This clone was detected a few times. This sequence joins TRBV30 and TRBJ2-3; 9 nucleotides align to TRBD2. The V and J ends lost 5 bases and 5 bases, in that order; junction bases with no gene match: 11. The CDR3 length is 15 residues. The germline V gene has CDR1 GTSNPN and CDR2 SVGIG (reference sequence). The CDR3 DNA follows: TGTGCCTGGGGGGGTCTATGGACTAGCGAAGATACGCAGTATTTT. Amino acids: CAWGGLWTSEDTQYF. The entire variable domain, with the rest obtained from reference TRBV30 and TRBJ2-3, is as follows: SQTIHQWPATLVQPVGSPLSLECTVEGTSNPNLYWYRQAAGRGLQLLFYSVGIGQISSEVPQNLSASRPQDRQFILSSKKLLLSDSGFYLCAWGGLWTSEDTQYFGPGTRLTVL.

This rearrangement joins TRBV7-3 to TRBJ2-1; 7 positions agree with TRBD2. This CDR3 comprises 12 residues. Looked up from germline, CDR1 is SGHTA and CDR2 is FQGTGA. Losses at the gene ends were 5 bases for V and 10 bases for J; bases not matched to a gene: 5. CDR3 region: CASSPPRGEQFF. The CDR3 DNA follows: TGTGCCAGCAGCCCACCGCGGGGGGAGCAGTTCTTC. The variable domain in full, completed from reference TRBV7-3 and TRBJ2-1, reads GAGVSQTPSNKVTEKGKYVELRCDPISGHTALYWYRQSLGQGPEFLIYFQGTGAADDSGLPNDRFFAVRPEGSVSTLKIQRTERGDSAVYLCASSPPRGEQFFGPGTRLTVL.

V is TRBV19 and J is TRBJ2-1; 8 nucleotides match TRBD2. Trimming cost V 1 base and J 8 bases; bases outside gene matches: 4. There are 14 residues in the CDR3. The germline V gene encodes CDR1 LNHDA and CDR2 SQIVND (reference sequence). The CDR3 here is CASSIAGGPYEQFF. CDR3 DNA sequence: TGTGCCAGTAGTATAGCGGGAGGGCCATATGAGCAGTTCTTC.

This clone has just a few counts. J is TRBJ2-7 and V is TRBV7-3; 9 bases are a match to TRBD1. Germline V gives CDR1 SGHTA, CDR2 FQGTGA. V trimming: 1 base; J trimming: 5 bases; junction bases outside the gene matches: 6. This CDR3 has 15 amino acids. CDR3 in DNA: TGTGCCAGCAGCTTAAGGCTCGGGACAGGGAACGAGCAGTACTTC. This encodes CASSLRLGTGNEQYF.

The chain links TRBV27 to TRBJ2-5, with 12 positions matching TRBD2. This CDR3 has 18 amino acids. Germline CDR1 MNHEY, CDR2 SMNVEV (reference sequence). Germline trimming cut 5 bases from V and 3 bases from J; bases unmatched to any gene: 13. In nucleotides, the CDR3 is TGTGCCAGCAGTAGAGGACTAGCGGGACAACCGGGGGAAGAGACCCAGTACTTC. It specifies CASSRGLAGQPGEETQYF.

The V gene is TRBV30, the J gene TRBJ2-7, with TRBD2 matching 8 bases. V gave up 0 bases and J gave up 3 bases; unmatched junction bases: 22. The CDR3 is 20 residues long. The germline gives CDR1 GTSNPN, CDR2 SVGIG (reference sequence). CDR3 sequence: CAWSVTAYSASGGLLYEQYF. DNA for the CDR3: TGTGCCTGGAGTGTGACGGCGTATTCTGCAAGCGGGGGCCTACTCTACGAGCAGTACTTC.

This clone occurred a few times. The chain has TRBV9 and TRBJ2-3, with unresolved D. With 0 bases removed from V and 4 bases from J, the gap between germline ends came to 9 bases. The germline gives CDR1 SGDLS, CDR2 YYNGEE. The CDR3 spans 14 residues. As DNA, the CDR3 is TGTGCCAGCAGCGTAGTGTCGTCCCCAGATACGCAGTATTTT. Translating it yields CASSVVSSPDTQYF.